The 28 T cell receptor beta chains below come from one sample, sequenced in a study of tumor-infiltrating lymphocytes in oesophageal squamous cell carcinoma. TCRdb passed the PCR reads through MiXCR, listing each CDR3 protein once. The data contain almost 20,000 distinct CDR3 sequences, 40% to 50% of them singletons. Sample: esophageal tumor tissue. These receptor sequences come from a male donor with esophageal squamous cell carcinoma.

The CDR3 here is CASSVATDTQYF. In DNA, the CDR3 is TGTGCCAGCAGCGTAGCCACAGATACGCAGTATTTT. The chain carries TRBV9 and TRBJ2-3; D call uncertain. Trimming took off 0 bases at V and 2 bases at J, with 1 base between the two ends. This CDR3 has 12 amino acids. Germline V gene sequence: CDR1 SGDLS, CDR2 YYNGEE.

The chain recombines TRBV29-1 with TRBJ2-1, with 7 bases identical to TRBD1. The better agreement between TRBJ2-7 and the DNA end casts doubt on the J call. Germline V gene data show CDR1 as SQVTM and CDR2 as ANQGSEA. This CDR3 spans 13 amino acids. In nucleotides, the CDR3 is TGCAGCGTCACTGGACAGGCTACCTACGAGCAGTACTTC. Its translation is CSVTGQATYEQYF.

This clonotype was recorded many times. V is TRBV27 and J is TRBJ2-3; TRBD2 matches at 9 bases. From germline, CDR1 is MNHEY and CDR2 SMNVEV (reference sequence). The CDR3 is made up of 17 amino acids. Germline trimming cut 7 bases from V and 1 base from J; bases unmatched to any gene: 12. CDR3 residues: CASTSPWLAGRTDTQYF. CDR3 coding DNA: TGTGCCAGCACTTCCCCGTGGCTAGCGGGGCGCACAGATACGCAGTATTTT.

In this sample, this clonotype turned up a few times. The V call is TRBV18, the J call TRBJ2-7; D gene ambiguous. The DNA matches TRBJ2-1 better at its end, which makes the J call doubtful. Germline loops: CDR1 KGHSH, CDR2 LQKENI. The CDR3 has 15 amino acids. The CDR3 DNA is TGTGCCAGCTCACTATCTGGCCGACTTTCCTACGAGCAGTTCTTC. Residues: CASSLSGRLSYEQFF.

This clonotype appeared a few times. The chain joins TRBV28 to TRBJ2-1, with TRBD2 identical over 11 bases. Germline CDR1 is MDHEN and CDR2 is SYDVKM. The CDR3 has 13 amino acids. The ends lost 9 bases at V and 8 bases at J; junction bases unmatched: 6. The CDR3 DNA is TGTGCCAGTCTAGCGGGAGGTGGGTATGAGCAGTTCTTC. Residues: CASLAGGGYEQFF.

The J gene is TRBJ2-1, the V gene TRBV7-2; TRBD2 might be the D (6 bases). The DNA matches TRBJ2-5 better at its end, which makes the J call doubtful. The CDR3 runs 13 residues. CDR1 is SGHTA, CDR2 FQGNSA, per germline. This chain's CDR3 is CASSLGTRETQYF. For the CDR3, the DNA is TGTGCCAGCAGTCTCGGGACTCGCGAGACCCAGTACTTC.

The rearrangement joins TRBV7-4 to TRBJ2-5, with D unresolved. The DNA end favors TRBJ2-1, so the J call may be wrong. The CDR3 has 13 residues. Germline CDR1 reads SGHVT; CDR2 reads SQSDAQ. CDR3 in DNA: TGTGCCAGCAGCTTCCTGGGTAGGGATGAGCAGTTCTTC. It encodes CASSFLGRDEQFF.

This clonotype was counted between two and nine times. The chain combines TRBV3-1 with TRBJ2-1; 9 bases are a match to TRBD1. The J call may be mistaken, given a closer DNA end match to TRBJ2-5. CDR3 length: 15 amino acids. Per germline, CDR1 LGHDT and CDR2 YNNKEL (reference sequence). The CDR3: CASSDNRQGGETQYF. DNA for the CDR3: TGTGCCAGCAGCGACAATCGACAGGGGGGAGAGACCCAGTACTTC.

This clonotype was picked up many times. A much larger clone is a single base away; this may be a read error. This chain links TRBV10-3 with TRBJ2-1; TRBD2 matches 9 bases. TRBJ2-7 matches the DNA end more closely, so the J call is doubtful. The CDR3 sequence is 15 residues long. Germline V gene data show CDR1 as ENHRY and CDR2 as SYGVKD. In DNA, the CDR3 is TGTGCCATCAGTCTCGGGAGCGGGGGGTACAATGAGCAGTACTTC. Translation gives CAISLGSGGYNEQYF.

This clonotype appeared a few times. Lacking the conserved final phenylalanine or tryptophan, this CDR3 likely reflects a read error. The DNA is left out, because the CDR3 cannot be placed on it with certainty; the CDR3 is given as TCRdb lists it. The V call is TRBV6-1, the J call TRBJ2-5; TRBD1, the D gene given by the table, was not confirmed from the DNA. CDR1 and CDR2 (germline): MNHNS, SASEGT. Including both end residues, the CDR3 is 18 amino acids long. CDR3 in amino acids: CASSEDGGQQLYGYTFGS.

The chain links TRBV28 to TRBJ2-7; D is unclear. The closer fit of TRBJ2-1 to the DNA end suggests the J call may be wrong. This CDR3 spans 13 amino acids. Germline CDR1 reads MDHEN; CDR2 reads SYDVKM. This chain's CDR3 is CASTFHQYNEQFF. The DNA of the CDR3 is TGTGCCAGCACTTTCCATCAGTACAATGAGCAGTTCTTC.

V and J are TRBV28 and TRBJ2-1; 8 positions agree with TRBD2. Germline loops: CDR1 MDHEN, CDR2 SYDVKM. The CDR3 totals 16 residues. Trimming cost V 5 bases and J 6 bases; bases outside gene matches: 12. The CDR3 region is CASSPPDSGIVNEQFF. The CDR3 bases are TGTGCCAGCAGTCCGCCGGATAGCGGGATCGTCAATGAGCAGTTCTTC.

The table lists this clonotype with many counts. CDR3 sequence (DNA): TGTGCCAGCAGGTTGGGGAGGCGGGCTTTCTTT. It yields the protein CASRLGRRAFF. The chain has TRBV6-1 and TRBJ1-1, with D hard to call. V lost 6 bases to trimming and J lost 11 bases, with 13 bases between them. This CDR3 region has 11 residues. Germline assignment: CDR1 MNHNS and CDR2 SASEGT.

This clonotype was seen more than once but under ten times. The chain employs TRBV11-2 and TRBJ2-1; 14 positions agree with TRBD2. The length of the CDR3 is 21 residues. The V and J ends lost 0 bases and 8 bases, in that order; junction bases with no gene match: 18. The germline CDR1 and CDR2 sequences are SGHAT and FQNNGV. The CDR3 nucleotides read TGTGCCAGCAGCTTAGATTCAGAGACTAGCGGGAGGGTTCCTGTGCTCCATGAGCAGTTCTTC. It codes for CASSLDSETSGRVPVLHEQFF.

CDR3 protein: CASSEETLAGVRELYF. The CDR3 DNA reads as TGTGCCAGCAGTGAGGAAACATTAGCGGGAGTACGGGAGCTGTATTTT. This sequence joins TRBV6-1 and TRBJ2-3; 9 nucleotides line up with TRBD2. Germline CDR1 and CDR2: MNHNS and SASEGT. CDR3 length: 16 residues. With V trimmed by 3 bases and J by 14 bases, 18 bases remained unmatched.

This clonotype was detected many times. The chain is built from TRBV25-1 and TRBJ2-7; D is unclear. The better agreement between TRBJ2-1 and the DNA end casts doubt on the J call. The length of the CDR3 is 16 residues. Germline assignment: CDR1 MGHDK and CDR2 SYGVNS. Here the CDR3 reads CASSESWGRKTYEQFF. CDR3 nucleotide sequence: TGTGCCAGCAGTGAATCCTGGGGTAGAAAGACCTACGAGCAGTTCTTC.

Ten or more counts support this clonotype. The rearrangement links TRBV19 to TRBJ2-5; 13 bases are a match to TRBD2. Looked up from germline, CDR1 is LNHDA and CDR2 is SQIVND (reference sequence). The junction had 5 bases not matched to a gene; V was cut back by 3 bases and J by 1 base. This CDR3 is 17 amino acids long. The CDR3 DNA reads TGTGCCAGTAGTATCAAGACTAGCGGGGGGATCCAAGAGACCCAGTACTTC. This codes for CASSIKTSGGIQETQYF.

The sample holds one count of this clonotype. The genes are TRBV7-2 and TRBJ2-7, with a weak D call TRBD1 (5 bases). Judging by the DNA end, TRBJ2-1 fits better; the J call may be wrong. Germline V gene sequence: CDR1 SGHTA, CDR2 FQGNSA. This CDR3 spans 16 amino acids. The CDR3 spells CASSLWGQNSYNEQFF. CDR3 DNA sequence: TGTGCCAGCAGCTTATGGGGCCAAAACTCCTACAATGAGCAGTTCTTC.

This clonotype has a handful of counts. J is TRBJ1-4 and V is TRBV5-1; TRBD1 is a possible D gene (5 bases). In germline, CDR1 is SGHRS, CDR2 YFSETQ. Trimming shortened V by 0 bases and J by 8 bases, and 11 bases separated the two germline ends. There are 14 residues in the CDR3. This chain's CDR3 is CASSLGGDGEKLFF. The CDR3 region has the DNA TGCGCCAGCAGCTTGGGAGGGGATGGCGAAAAACTGTTTTTT.

This clonotype showed up just a few times. A much larger clone lies a single base off, so this may be a read error. This sequence joins TRBV6-6 and TRBJ2-1, with D maybe TRBD2 (5 bases). There are 14 residues in the CDR3. Germline V lookup: CDR1 MNHNY, CDR2 SVGAGI (reference sequence). Trimming took 0 bases from V and 10 from J, leaving 13 bases between them. CDR3 amino acids: CASSYSPGFYEQFF. CDR3 in DNA: TGTGCCAGCAGTTACTCCCCGGGGTTCTACGAGCAGTTCTTC.

This clonotype was found many times. The chain has TRBV7-8 and TRBJ2-2, with TRBD1 matching over 7 bases. Germline V gene lookup returns CDR1 SGHVS and CDR2 FQNEAQ. V gave up 5 bases and J gave up 0 bases; unmatched junction bases: 9. CDR3 length: 17 amino acids. DNA of the CDR3: TGTGCCAGCAGCCAACCGAGACAGGGAGCGAACACCGGGGAGCTGTTTTTT. Its translation: CASSQPRQGANTGELFF.

This clonotype was found many times. The rearrangement joins TRBV5-1 to TRBJ2-4; either TRBD1 or TRBD2 may fit D (7 bases each). Trimming left V 1 base short and J 6 bases short, with 14 bases between. The germline CDR1 and CDR2 sequences are SGHRS and YFSETQ. The CDR3 is 15 residues long. The CDR3 region is CASSLLGGGGNIQYF. For the CDR3, the DNA is TGCGCCAGCAGCTTGTTAGGGGGCGGGGGAAACATTCAGTACTTC.

The rearrangement joins TRBV7-2 to TRBJ2-6; the match to TRBD1 covers 7 bases. The J call may be mistaken, given a closer DNA end match to TRBJ2-7. The CDR3 spans 14 residues. Germline CDR1 SGHTA, CDR2 FQGNSA. The CDR3: CASSSTGSPYEQYF. In DNA, the CDR3 is TGTGCCAGCAGCTCGACAGGGAGTCCCTACGAGCAGTACTTC.

Here the CDR3 DNA reads TGTGCCAGCAGCTCCTATACGACAGGGATGGGGACTGAAGCTTTCTTT. Its protein is CASSSYTTGMGTEAFF. The chain joins TRBV7-2 to TRBJ1-1; 7 bases agree with TRBD1. Looked up from germline, CDR1 is SGHTA and CDR2 is FQGNSA. The V and J ends lost 4 bases and 5 bases, in that order; junction bases with no gene match: 13. The CDR3 totals 16 residues.

A few counts support this clonotype. Mismatch with germline at one junction end may stem from a read error. The V and J genes are TRBV7-6 and TRBJ2-5; TRBD2 matches 9 bases. The CDR3 has 14 residues. In germline, CDR1 is SGHVS, CDR2 FNYEAQ. The CDR3, as DNA: TGTGCCAGCAGCATAGCGGGAGTTGGAGAGACCCAGTACTTC. Translated: CASSIAGVGETQYF.

The chain couples TRBV7-3 to TRBJ2-5; 13 bases agree with TRBD2. The CDR3 consists of 16 residues. V lost 1 base, J lost 11 bases, and 10 bases stayed unmatched. Germline-derived CDR1 and CDR2 are SGHTA and FQGTGA. CDR3: CASSLIGLAGANEQYF. In DNA form, the CDR3 reads TGTGCCAGCAGCTTAATCGGACTAGCGGGAGCCAATGAGCAGTACTTC.

This clonotype was seen at least ten times. This chain links TRBV5-1 with TRBJ1-1, with D possibly being TRBD1 (6 bases). Trimming took off 4 bases at V and 4 bases at J, with 11 bases between the two ends. The CDR3 is 13 amino acids. The germline gives CDR1 SGHRS, CDR2 YFSETQ. The CDR3 reads CASSVGQSTEAFF. Written as DNA, the CDR3 is TGCGCCAGCAGCGTTGGACAGAGCACTGAAGCTTTCTTT.

The V call is TRBV3-1, the J call TRBJ2-4; no clear D. Trimming took off 4 bases at V and 2 bases at J, with 15 bases between the two ends. CDR1 is LGHDT and CDR2 is YNNKEL in the germline V gene (reference sequence). The CDR3 contains 16 residues. The CDR3 protein is CASSRREGKTKNIQYF. CDR3 DNA: TGTGCCAGCAGCCGGCGTGAAGGGAAAACCAAAAACATTCAGTACTTC.